The T cell receptor (beta chain) described here comes from a study of T cells after yellow fever vaccination (dated by TCRdb to 2018 to 2020). In terms of the full investigation: Libraries from fractions with low cell numbers were prepared with the SMART-Seq v4 Ultra Low Input RNA kit. Bulk TCR alpha and beta repertoires were sequenced longitudinally to track T-cell clones before and after primary and booster YFV17D yellow fever vaccination. Bulk PBMC replicates and cell subsets were isolated from blood drawn at multiple timepoints before and after both primary and secondary immunization. Two healthy male donors made up the cohort, one aged 18 to 30 years and the other aged 30 to 40 years. The paper's findings and limits, for the study overall: Because the study included only a couple of donors, the extent to which the findings can be generalized is limited. The secondary T-cell response was weaker than the primary response but faster, peaking on day 5 instead of day 15. Computational filtering was needed because FACS-sorted repertoires could contain abundant contaminating clonotypes from the bulk population. After the booster, most of the clones that had expanded following primary vaccination were detected again (96% of CD4 and around 87% of CD8), which suggests that memory was broadly maintained. A small share of clonotypes occurred in both CD4 and CD8 compartments, likely arising from convergent recombination.

TCR cDNA was synthesized by 5'RACE template switching, through which a universal primer site and unique molecular identifiers were introduced. Priming of cDNA synthesis was performed from both the TCR alpha and TCR beta constant segments. Libraries were amplified in two PCR steps, with sample barcodes and sequencing adapters added in the second step. Libraries were sequenced on Illumina HiSeq 2500 (2x100 bp) or NovaSeq (2x150 bp). Regarding the original processing steps: Reads were demultiplexed and collapsed into UMI consensus sequences with MIGEC, and V(D)J alignment was performed with MiXCR. Vaccine-responding clonotypes were identified with edgeR using replicate PBMC samples, with FDR below 0.01 and a log2 fold change above 5 up to day 15 being required. Each bulk clonotype received a CD4 or CD8 identity based on whether the sequenced CD4 or CD8 repertoire contained that clonotype at higher abundance. TCRdb reprocessing: public reads trimmed at Q25 with fastp, clones called with MiXCR, in-frame beta chains kept. Each entry merges the rows of one CDR3 protein and shows their most common DNA and genes. In this record, the V and J calls reflect TCRdb's handling and not the investigators' own analysis. The sample table contains some 110,000 distinct CDR3 sequences; only one count was recorded for 8.4% of them. 25% of the sample is held by the ten biggest clonotypes.

This clonotype was observed at least ten times. Its antigen is unknown. No clone much larger than this one lies a single base away; base qualities are absent. The label giving this sample's treatment or condition can be read as: live attenuated yellow fever vaccine strain. A standard Ficoll-Paque protocol was used to isolate PBMCs from peripheral blood. Dynabeads CD4 and CD8 positive selection kits were used to isolate the CD4 and CD8 T-cell fractions. TriZol was used to extract RNA from bulk PBMCs, CD4 and CD8 fractions, and dextramer-positive and dextramer-negative fractions. Germline trimming: 4 bases from V, 6 bases from J; junction bases outside gene matches: 8. The CDR3 measures 16 amino acids from cysteine to phenylalanine. The entry retains the CDR3 DNA only, 48 bases that are in frame from base 1. CDR1 SGHRS and CDR2 YFSETQ are derived from the germline V gene.

The TCR sequence derives from a man aged 25-40 years who received the YFV17D yellow fever vaccine. In this chain, TRBV5-1 is recombined with TRBJ2-3; the central 13 bases match TRBD2. This specimen consisted of CD8+ T cells sorted from PBMCs, obtained 45 days after the yellow fever booster vaccination. CDR3 reads: CASSGGLAGVGDTQYF. The nucleotides read TGCGCCAGCAGCGGAGGACTAGCGGGAGTGGGGGATACGCAGTATTTT. When the CDR3 is completed using the reference TRBV5-1 and TRBJ2-3 genes on either side, the full variable domain is KAGVTQTPRYLIKTRGQQVTLSCSPISGHRSVSWYQQTPGQGLQFLFEYFSETQRNKGNFPGRFSGRQFSNSRSEMNVSTLELGDSALYLCASSGGLAGVGDTQYFGPGTRLTVL.